This passage covers 18 T cell receptor beta chains from one sample sequenced in a study of blood T cell repertoires in COVID-19. The protocol was immunoSEQ multiplex PCR, while the TCRdb copy is restricted to in-frame clones and leaves out a portion. This table holds some 150,000 clones, about 75% found once. Sequencing was done on a sample of PBMCs or T cells enriched from blood (not recorded which). Receptors were obtained from a woman between 45 and 60 years old who had recovered from COVID-19.

This sequence joins TRBV27 and TRBJ2-1; TRBD1 aligns across 9 bases. Germline V gives CDR1 MNHEY, CDR2 SMNVEV (reference sequence). The trim removed 5 bases at V and 7 bases at J, leaving 9 bases unmatched. This CDR3 has 15 residues. CDR3 loop: CASSLDRGLGNEQFF. CDR3 bases: TGTGCCAGCAGTCTGGACAGGGGATTAGGGAATGAGCAGTTCTTC.

The V and J genes are TRBV10-3 and TRBJ1-2, with D perhaps matching TRBD1 (5 bases). Germline CDR1 is ENHRY and CDR2 is SYGVKD. CDR3 length: 18 residues. The V gene lost 0 bases and the J gene lost 0 bases, with 17 bases spanning the gap. The CDR3 nucleotides read TGTGCCATCAGTGAGTCTAAGAAGGGGATCCATCCTAACTATGGCTACACCTTC. Protein sequence: CAISESKKGIHPNYGYTF.

J is TRBJ2-4 and V is TRBV27, with 14 bases that match TRBD2. Trimming removed 6 bases from V and 1 base from J; junction bases left unmatched: 11. The CDR3 is made up of 19 amino acids. The germline V gene encodes CDR1 MNHEY and CDR2 SMNVEV (reference sequence). This CDR3 reads CASRPPGLAGEGAKNIQYF. CDR3 in DNA: TGTGCCAGCAGGCCTCCGGGACTAGCGGGAGAAGGGGCCAAAAACATTCAGTACTTC.

J is TRBJ2-1 and V is TRBV18; 12 nucleotides align to TRBD2. With V trimmed by 5 bases and J by 8 bases, 7 bases remained unmatched. The CDR3 is 15 residues long. CDR1 and CDR2 from the germline V gene are KGHSH and LQKENI. The CDR3 coding sequence is TGTGCCAGCTCATCGGCGGCTAGCGGGGGGGATGAGCAGTTCTTC. Translated: CASSSAASGGDEQFF. Supplemented by reference TRBV18 and TRBJ2-1, the full variable domain reads NAGVMQNPRHLVRRRGQEARLRCSPMKGHSHVYWYRQLPEEGLKFMVYLQKENIIDESGMPKERFSAEFPKEGPSILRIQQVVRGDSAAYFCASSSAASGGDEQFFGPGTRLTVL.

The chain is built from TRBV5-1 and TRBJ2-3; 14 bases line up with TRBD2. CDR1 is SGHRS, CDR2 YFSETQ, per germline. J was trimmed by 5 bases and V by 4 bases; bases with no gene match: 9. This CDR3 is built from 17 residues. The CDR3 region is CASSKEGLAGVVDTQYF. Written as DNA, the CDR3 is TGCGCCAGCAGCAAGGAGGGACTAGCGGGAGTGGTAGATACGCAGTATTTT.

J is TRBJ1-1 and V is TRBV7-9, with D maybe TRBD1 (5 bases). V was cut by 4 bases and J by 1 base, with 19 bases left in between. This CDR3 has 17 residues. Germline V gene sequence: CDR1 SEHNR, CDR2 FQNEAQ (reference sequence). CDR3 amino acids: CASSSRSPGPGNTEAFF. The CDR3 nucleotides read TGTGCCAGCAGCTCCCGAAGTCCAGGGCCAGGGAACACTGAAGCTTTCTTT. Full variable domain (missing parts from reference TRBV7-9 and TRBJ1-1): DTGVSQNPRHKITKRGQNVTFRCDPISEHNRLYWYRQTLGQGPEFLTYFQNEAQLEKSRLLSDRFSAERPKGSFSTLEIQRTEQGDSAMYLCASSSRSPGPGNTEAFFGQGTRLTVV.

The J gene is TRBJ2-1, the V gene TRBV3-1 (or the pseudogene TRBV3-2), with 12 positions matching TRBD2. Germline assignment: CDR1 LGHDT and CDR2 YNNKEL (reference sequence). This CDR3 has 17 amino acids. V gave up 0 bases and J gave up 2 bases; unmatched junction bases: 2. The CDR3 DNA reads as TGTGCCAGCAGCCAAGAGACTAGCGGGGGTCCCTACAATGAGCAGTTCTTC. Amino acids: CASSQETSGGPYNEQFF.

In this sample, this clone turned up once. CDR3 DNA: TGTGCCAGCAGTTTCATACTAGCGGGAAAGGCAGATACGCAGTATTTT. Its translation: CASSFILAGKADTQYF. The J gene is TRBJ2-3, the V gene TRBV28; the match to TRBD2 covers 10 bases. In germline, CDR1 is MDHEN, CDR2 SYDVKM. This CDR3 has 16 residues. V was pared by 3 bases and J by 4 bases, with 7 bases of the junction left unmatched. Supplemented by reference TRBV28 and TRBJ2-3, the full variable domain reads DVKVTQSSRYLVKRTGEKVFLECVQDMDHENMFWYRQDPGLGLRLIYFSYDVKMKEKGDIPEGYSVSREKKERFSLILESASTNQTSMYLCASSFILAGKADTQYFGPGTRLTVL.

The V and J genes are TRBV7-6 and TRBJ1-5, with D maybe TRBD1 (6 bases). Germline V gene sequence: CDR1 SGHVS, CDR2 FNYEAQ. The germline V and J ends were trimmed by 2 bases and 0 bases, with 8 bases remaining between them. This CDR3 spans 15 amino acids. The CDR3 bases are TGTGCCAGCAGCTTAACAGGGAATAGCAATCAGCCCCAGCATTTT. This sequence encodes CASSLTGNSNQPQHF.

This rearrangement joins TRBV27 to TRBJ2-7, with D tentatively TRBD2 (6 bases). Trimming took 1 base from V and 0 from J, leaving 10 bases between them. The CDR3 is made up of 15 amino acids. The germline CDR1 and CDR2 sequences are MNHEY and SMNVEV (reference sequence). The CDR3 DNA follows: TGTGCCAGCAGTTTATTGGGGGGACTCTCCTACGAGCAGTACTTC. This encodes CASSLLGGLSYEQYF.

The chain has TRBV30 and TRBJ2-7; 8 positions agree with TRBD2. The germline CDR1 and CDR2 sequences are GTSNPN and SVGIG (reference sequence). The CDR3 totals 14 residues. V lost 3 bases, J lost 3 bases, and 7 bases stayed unmatched. The CDR3 loop is CAWSPGGTIYEQYF. Here the CDR3 DNA reads TGTGCCTGGAGCCCGGGAGGGACGATCTACGAGCAGTACTTC. Combining the CDR3 with reference TRBV30 and TRBJ2-7 gives the whole variable domain SQTIHQWPATLVQPVGSPLSLECTVEGTSNPNLYWYRQAAGRGLQLLFYSVGIGQISSEVPQNLSASRPQDRQFILSSKKLLLSDSGFYLCAWSPGGTIYEQYFGPGTRLTVT.

The gene calls are TRBV3-1 (or the pseudogene TRBV3-2) and TRBJ1-6; possibly TRBD1 for D (6 bases). The CDR3 loop spans 15 amino acids. Germline lookup yields CDR1 LGHDT and CDR2 YNNKEL (reference sequence). V dropped 0 bases and J dropped 8 bases, with 11 bases sitting between them. The CDR3 DNA sequence: TGTGCCAGCAGCCAAGAGGGGGGGGCGTATTCACCCCTCCACTTT. It translates to CASSQEGGAYSPLHF.

This sequence joins TRBV4-1 and TRBJ1-5, with D possibly being TRBD1 (6 bases). CDR3 size: 15 residues. The germline V gene has CDR1 MGHRA and CDR2 YSYEKL. Trimming shortened V by 3 bases and J by 1 base, and 10 bases separated the two germline ends. The CDR3 loop reads CASSQAGESNQPQHF. CDR3 nucleotide sequence: TGCGCCAGCAGCCAGGCAGGGGAGAGCAATCAGCCCCAGCATTTT.

V usage is TRBV7-8 and J usage is TRBJ1-5; D may be TRBD1 (6 bases). Trimming removed 5 bases at V and 5 bases at J, with 19 bases between. Germline values: CDR1 SGHVS, CDR2 FQNEAQ. CDR3 length: 16 residues. The CDR3 is CASSTGRIPGYQPQHF. CDR3 nucleotide sequence: TGTGCCAGCAGCACAGGGCGCATACCCGGGTATCAGCCCCAGCATTTT.

The chain links TRBV2 to TRBJ2-1, with 10 bases lining up with TRBD1. Germline CDR1 reads SNHLY; CDR2 reads FYNNEI. The CDR3 contains 13 residues. The V and J ends lost 4 bases and 10 bases, in that order; junction bases with no gene match: 4. This CDR3 reads CASSVGTGAEQFF. The CDR3 nucleotides read TGTGCCAGCAGTGTTGGGACAGGGGCGGAGCAGTTCTTC.

In this sample, this clone turned up a few times. The CDR3 is CGSTGDRTNYGYTF. The CDR3 bases are TGTGGCTCAACGGGGGACAGGACTAACTATGGCTACACCTTC. This sequence joins TRBV19 and TRBJ1-2; 8 bases fit TRBD1. CDR1 is LNHDA, CDR2 SQIVND, per germline (reference sequence). CDR3 length: 14 residues.

The J gene is TRBJ2-7, the V gene TRBV2, with 10 bases fitting TRBD1. The CDR3 consists of 17 residues. The junction had 9 bases not matched to a gene; V was cut back by 4 bases and J by 0 bases. Germline V gives CDR1 SNHLY, CDR2 FYNNEI. The CDR3 coding sequence is TGTGCCAGCAGTGGGTTCGGTGACAGGGGGCTCTCCTACGAGCAGTACTTC. This sequence encodes CASSGFGDRGLSYEQYF.

This clone was counted a few times. The CDR3 sequence: CASSEGFAGPGYGYTF. The CDR3 DNA follows: TGTGCCAGCAGTGAAGGATTTGCAGGGCCGGGCTATGGCTACACCTTC. The J gene is TRBJ1-2, the V gene TRBV6-1; tentatively, D is TRBD1 (5 bases). Germline V gives CDR1 MNHNS, CDR2 SASEGT. Trimming cost V 1 base and J 4 bases, with 16 bases left between them. This CDR3 has 16 amino acids.